Listed below are T cell receptor beta chains from one sample, sequenced in a study of glioma-infiltrating T cells. TCRdb called the multiplex PCR reads again in MiXCR, with one record for every CDR3 protein. The data contain 6,000 or so distinct CDR3 sequences, roughly 27% of them singletons. Sequences were obtained from glioma tissue, nonneoplastic brain tissue, or PBMCs (not recorded which). The receptors here all came from a human donor with low-grade glioma or glioblastoma, undergoing nonglioma brain surgery, or in good health (not recorded which). Each CDR3 is given with its conserved first and last residue. The D gene is left open where the match is weak. Part of the rows lack a size; the others show once, few, many or a class for expanded clones.

TRBV27	.	TRBD2	15	TRBJ2-1	TGTGCCAGCAGTTTGGGGACTATGACCTACAATGAGCAGTTCTTC	CASSLGTMTYNEQFF
TRBV27	many	TRBD2	16	TRBJ2-1	TGTGCCAGCAGTTTATCATCTAGCGGGAGGTACAATGAGCAGTTCTTC	CASSLSSSGRYNEQFF
TRBV5-1	few	TRBD2	14	TRBJ2-5	TGCACCAGCAGCTTAATAGGCGGGAGTGAGACCCAGTACTTC	CTSSLIGGSETQYF
TRBV24-1	medium-sized	.	15	TRBJ2-3	TGTGCCACCAGTGATGGAGGGACCGGATTGGATACGCAGTATTTT	CATSDGGTGLDTQYF
TRBV19	many	TRBD1	15	TRBJ1-5	TGTGCCAGTAGCCCCGGGACAGGGGGTGCTCAGCCCCAGCATTTT	CASSPGTGGAQPQHF
TRBV19	many	TRBD2	18	TRBJ2-3	TGTGCCAGTAGTATTTGGCCAGCGGGAGGGCCGAGCACAGATACGCAGTATTTT	CASSIWPAGGPSTDTQYF
TRBV6-1	large	.	13	TRBJ1-2	TGTGCCAGCAGATTCGGCAACAACTATGGCTACACCTTC	CASRFGNNYGYTF
TRBV7-9	many	.	11	TRBJ1-4	TGTGCCAGCAGCCAAGGGCGGGAATTGTTTTTT	CASSQGRELFF
TRBV7-9	many	TRBD1	15	TRBJ2-1	TGTGCCAGCAGCTTATGGACAGGGGGAATAGATGAGCAGTTCTTC	CASSLWTGGIDEQFF
TRBV7-2	.	.	13	TRBJ1-3	TGTGCCAGCAGCTCGGGCTCTGGAAACACCACATATTTT	CASSSGSGNTTYF
TRBV20-1	.	.	12	TRBJ1-5	TGCAGTGCTTTACACCAGAGTCAGCCCAAGCATTGG	CSALHQSQPKHW
TRBV20-1	.	.	14	TRBJ2-5	TGCAGTGCTAGAGGCGGGGAAAACCGAGAGACCCAGTACTTC	CSARGGENRETQYF
TRBV27	.	.	14	TRBJ2-1	TGTGCCAGCACCCTTAGCGGTGCCCAGAATGAGCAGTTCTTC	CASTLSGAQNEQFF
TRBV7-8	many	.	13	TRBJ1-1	TGTGCCAGCAGCTTAGAGGGGAACACTGAAGCTTTCTTT	CASSLEGNTEAFF
TRBV27	.	.	13	TRBJ1-1	TGTGTCAGCAGTTTTAGCCCCGACACTAAAGCTTTCTTT	CVSSFSPDTKAFF
TRBV15	.	TRBD2	17	TRBJ2-1	TGTGCCACCAGCAGAGGAACTAGCGGGACCCCTGGGAATGAGCAGTTCTTC	CATSRGTSGTPGNEQFF
TRBV12-3/TRBV12-4	.	TRBD2	19	TRBJ2-2	TGTGCCAGCAGTTTAGCGCAGGGATTTAGCGGGAGTATGACCGTGGAGCTGTTTTTT	CASSLAQGFSGSMTVELFF
TRBV7-9	many	.	16	TRBJ2-1	TGTGCCAGCAGCTTGGACCCGGGACCGTCCTACAATGAGCAGTTCTTC	CASSLDPGPSYNEQFF
TRBV5-1	many	TRBD1	15	TRBJ1-4	TGCGCCAGCAACCTACAGGGGCTTTCTAATGAAAAACTGTTTTTT	CASNLQGLSNEKLFF
TRBV7-2	many	.	13	TRBJ2-1	TGTGCCAGCAGGGAGGTAGGTCGTAATGAGCAGTTCTTC	CASREVGRNEQFF
TRBV7-2	medium-sized	TRBD1	14	TRBJ2-3	TGTGCCAGCGCGAGGGACAGGGGGACAGATACGCAGTATTTT	CASARDRGTDTQYF
TRBV4-1	.	TRBD2	19	TRBJ2-7	TGCGCCCGCAGCCAAGATTGGCTAGCGGGAGGCATAATCACCTCCGCGCAGTCCTTC	CARSQDWLAGGIITSAQSF
TRBV27	large	.	15	TRBJ1-1	TGTGCCAGCAGTTTATTAGCATCTCCGAACACTGAAGCTTTCTTT	CASSLLASPNTEAFF
TRBV28	medium-sized	TRBD1	15	TRBJ1-1	TGTGCCAGCAGCCAGGGGACAGCGACGAACACTGAAGCTTTCTTT	CASSQGTATNTEAFF
TRBV18	many	.	12	TRBJ2-5	TGTGCCAGCTCACGGCTCCAAGAGACCCAGTACTTC	CASSRLQETQYF
TRBV6-2/TRBV6-3	many	TRBD2	16	TRBJ2-7	TGTGCCAGCAGTTACCCGGGGGGACGGAACTCCTACGAGCAGTACTTC	CASSYPGGRNSYEQYF
TRBV7-6	many	.	17	TRBJ2-1	TGTGCCAGCAGCGAAACAACAGGGTTAGGGTCCCCAAATGAGCAGTTCTTC	CASSETTGLGSPNEQFF
TRBV6-2/TRBV6-3	large	.	12	TRBJ1-5	TGTGCCAGCAGTAAATCAGATCAGCCCCAGCATTTT	CASSKSDQPQHF
TRBV28	large	.	17	TRBJ2-1	TGTGCCAGCAGTTACACGGGCGGCTTTAGCTCCTACAATGAGCAGTTCTTC	CASSYTGGFSSYNEQFF
TRBV5-1	.	.	13	TRBJ1-2	TGCGCCAGCAGCCCCAGAGGCAACTCTGGCTACACCTTC	CASSPRGNSGYTF
TRBV2	.	.	14	TRBJ2-5	TGTGCCAGCAGCCGGGAATTCACCTCAGAGACCCAGCACTTC	CASSREFTSETQHF
TRBV10-3	.	TRBD1	16	TRBJ1-1	TGTGCCATCAGTGAGTCAGGACAGGGAAGGAGTACTGAAGATTTCTTT	CAISESGQGRSTEDFF
TRBV6-1	once	TRBD1	14	TRBJ2-1	TGTGTTAGCAGTGACGAGACAGGGGGCAACGAGCAGTTCTTC	CVSSDETGGNEQFF
TRBV12-3/TRBV12-4	many	TRBD2	16	TRBJ2-3	TGTGCCAGCAGGTCACTAGCGGGCGGACTCACAGATACGCAGTATTTT	CASRSLAGGLTDTQYF
TRBV20-1	once	.	15	TRBJ2-3	TGCAGTGCTAGAGATCCGACGGGGAGTACAGATACGCAGTATTTT	CSARDPTGSTDTQYF
TRBV12-3/TRBV12-4	many	.	13	TRBJ1-5	TGTGCCAGCAGCACCAATAGCAATCAGCCCCAGCATTTT	CASSTNSNQPQHF
TRBV4-1	medium-sized	TRBD1	18	TRBJ2-1	TGCGCCAGCAGCCAAGTCCTACAACAGGGGAGTGGCCCGGTTGAGCAGTTCTTC	CASSQVLQQGSGPVEQFF
TRBV6-5	medium-sized	TRBD1	15	TRBJ2-1	TGTGCCAGCAGTTACTCCGGGACAGGGCTCGATGAGCAGTTCTTC	CASSYSGTGLDEQFF